The clone carrying this T cell receptor beta chain was recorded a few times. Its specificity is not known. The junction departs from the called germline gene at one end, perhaps through a read error. The data originate from a study of human CD8 memory T cell subsets. Study-level results: Greater diversity in stem-like memory than precursor exhausted T cells was suggested by Chao1 estimates. Repertoires of stem-like memory and precursor exhausted T cells showed minimal mutual overlap.

TCR beta was sequenced from UMI-tagged 5' RACE libraries. TCRdb reanalysed the 5' RACE reads using MiXCR and keeps one entry per CDR3 protein. The table has around 8,200 distinct CDR3 sequences, 3.5% to 4.5% seen once; the top ten hold 35% to 40%. It was from buffy coats of healthy donors that the PBMC came. Each subset gave duplicate vials of 150,000 sorted CD8+ T cells for RNA. The germline CDR1 and CDR2 sequences are SGHTS and YDEGEE. The CDR3 extends over 15 amino acids. Sequenced input: CD8+ T cells from PBMCs. This clonotype was sampled from a human donor in good health. V usage is TRBV5-8 and J usage is TRBJ2-2, with TRBD1 as a possible D gene (5 bases). The CDR3 reads CASSLGAGNSGELFF. The CDR3 DNA follows: TGTGCCAGCAGCTTGGGGGCAGGGAACTCCGGGGAGCTGTTTTTT.